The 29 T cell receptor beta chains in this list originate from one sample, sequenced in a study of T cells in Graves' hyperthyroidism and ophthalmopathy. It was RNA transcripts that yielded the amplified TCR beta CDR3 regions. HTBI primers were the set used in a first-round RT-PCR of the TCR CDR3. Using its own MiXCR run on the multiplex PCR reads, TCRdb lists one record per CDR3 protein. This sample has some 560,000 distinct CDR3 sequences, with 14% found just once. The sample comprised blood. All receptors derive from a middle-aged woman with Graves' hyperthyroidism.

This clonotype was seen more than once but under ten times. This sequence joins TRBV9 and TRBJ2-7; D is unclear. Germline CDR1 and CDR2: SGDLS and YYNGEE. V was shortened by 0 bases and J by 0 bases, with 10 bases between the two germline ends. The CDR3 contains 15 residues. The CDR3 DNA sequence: TGTGCCAGCAGCGTAGGAGACGGTAGCTCCTACGAGCAGTACTTC. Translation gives CASSVGDGSSYEQYF.

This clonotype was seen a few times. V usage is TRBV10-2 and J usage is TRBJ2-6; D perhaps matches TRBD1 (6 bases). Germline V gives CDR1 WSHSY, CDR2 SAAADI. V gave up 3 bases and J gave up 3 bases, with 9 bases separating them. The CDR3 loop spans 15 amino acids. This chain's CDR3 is CASSDSRGGANVLTF. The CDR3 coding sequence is TGCGCCAGCAGTGACTCCAGGGGTGGGGCCAACGTCCTGACTTTC.

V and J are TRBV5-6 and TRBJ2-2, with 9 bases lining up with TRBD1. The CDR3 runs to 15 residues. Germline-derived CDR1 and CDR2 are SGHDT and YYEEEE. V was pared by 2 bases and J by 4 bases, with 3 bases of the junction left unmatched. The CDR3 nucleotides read TGTGCCAGCAGCTTCGGGACAGGGCTCACCGGGGAGCTGTTTTTT. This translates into CASSFGTGLTGELFF.

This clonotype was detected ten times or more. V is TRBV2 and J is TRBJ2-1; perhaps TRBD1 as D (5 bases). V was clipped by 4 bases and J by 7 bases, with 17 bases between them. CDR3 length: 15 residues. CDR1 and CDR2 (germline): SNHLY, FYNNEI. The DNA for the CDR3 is TGTGCCAGCAGTGTCAGGTCAGGGCTCAGGAATGAGCAGTTCTTC. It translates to CASSVRSGLRNEQFF.

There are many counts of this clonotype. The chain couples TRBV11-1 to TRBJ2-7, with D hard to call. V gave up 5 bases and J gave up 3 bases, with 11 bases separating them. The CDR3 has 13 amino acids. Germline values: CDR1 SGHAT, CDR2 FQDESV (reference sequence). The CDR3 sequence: CASSEKVFYEQYF. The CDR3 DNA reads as TGTGCCAGCAGCGAAAAGGTCTTCTACGAGCAGTACTTC. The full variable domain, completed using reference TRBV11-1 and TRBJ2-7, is EAEVAQSPRYKITEKSQAVAFWCDPISGHATLYWYRQILGQGPELLVQFQDESVVDDSQLPKDRFSAERLKGVDSTLKIQPAELGDSAMYLCASSEKVFYEQYFGPGTRLTVT.

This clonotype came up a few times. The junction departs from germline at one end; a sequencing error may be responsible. The CDR3 spells CSASGAGAVSEQLF. The CDR3 DNA is TGCAGTGCTAGTGGCGCGGGAGCTGTCAGTGAGCAGCTCTTC. The chain carries TRBV20-1 and TRBJ2-1; 7 bases line up with TRBD2. The CDR3 spans 14 residues. Germline V lookup: CDR1 DFQATT, CDR2 SNEGSKA (reference sequence).

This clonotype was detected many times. The CDR3 protein is CAWGWVNTEAFF. CDR3 coding DNA: TGTGCCTGGGGATGGGTGAACACTGAAGCTTTCTTT. The chain employs TRBV30 and TRBJ1-1; unclear D gene. Germline CDR1 and CDR2: GTSNPN and SVGIG (reference sequence). V lost 5 bases and J lost 0, with 7 bases in between. This CDR3 is 12 amino acids long.

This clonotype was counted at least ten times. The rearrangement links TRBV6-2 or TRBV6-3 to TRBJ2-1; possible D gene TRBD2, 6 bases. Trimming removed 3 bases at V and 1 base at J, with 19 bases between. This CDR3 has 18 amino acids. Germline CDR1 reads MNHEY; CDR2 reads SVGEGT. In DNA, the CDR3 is TGTGCCAGCAGTTATATCTATGGAGGGGAGGTATCCTACAATGAGCAGTTCTTC. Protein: CASSYIYGGEVSYNEQFF.

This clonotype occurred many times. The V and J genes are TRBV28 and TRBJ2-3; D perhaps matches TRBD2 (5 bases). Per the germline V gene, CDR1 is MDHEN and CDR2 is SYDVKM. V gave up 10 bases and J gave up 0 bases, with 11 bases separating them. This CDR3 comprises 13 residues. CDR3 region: CATLERSTDTQYF. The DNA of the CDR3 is TGTGCCACCCTAGAGCGGAGCACAGATACGCAGTATTTT.

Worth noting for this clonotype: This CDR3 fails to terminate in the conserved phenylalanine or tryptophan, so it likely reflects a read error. The CDR3 DNA reads TGCAGTGCTAACTGGCCCCCCTCCCTCTACAATGAGCAGTTCTCC. This gives the protein CSANWPPSLYNEQFS. The chain recombines TRBV20-1 with TRBJ2-1; D remains unclear. From germline, CDR1 is DFQATT and CDR2 SNEGSKA (reference sequence). V was shortened by 4 bases and J by 3 bases, with 16 bases between the two germline ends. The CDR3 loop spans 15 amino acids.

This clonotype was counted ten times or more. CDR3 sequence: CASSLVWGPDNEQFF. The CDR3 DNA reads TGTGCCAGCAGTCTAGTTTGGGGGCCCGACAATGAGCAGTTCTTC. The chain carries TRBV28 and TRBJ2-1; D may be TRBD1 (6 bases). CDR3 length equals 15 residues. Trimming took off 5 bases at V and 5 bases at J, with 16 bases between the two ends. Germline CDR1 and CDR2: MDHEN and SYDVKM.

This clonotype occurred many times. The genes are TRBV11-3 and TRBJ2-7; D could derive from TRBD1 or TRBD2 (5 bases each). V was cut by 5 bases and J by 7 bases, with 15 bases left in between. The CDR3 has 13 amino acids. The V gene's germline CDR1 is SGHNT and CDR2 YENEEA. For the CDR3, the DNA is TGTGCCAGCAGCCCCGGGACGGCTAGGGAGCAGTACTTC. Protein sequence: CASSPGTAREQYF. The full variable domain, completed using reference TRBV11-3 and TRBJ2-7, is EAGVVQSPRYKIIEKKQPVAFWCNPISGHNTLYWYLQNLGQGPELLIRYENEEAVDDSQLPKDRFSAERLKGVDSTLKIQPAELGDSAVYLCASSPGTAREQYFGPGTRLTVT.

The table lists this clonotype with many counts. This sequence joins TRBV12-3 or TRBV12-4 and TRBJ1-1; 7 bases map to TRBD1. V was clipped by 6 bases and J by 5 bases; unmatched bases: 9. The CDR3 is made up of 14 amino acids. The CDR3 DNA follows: TGTGCCAGCAGCCCCGGACAGGCCAAGACTGAAGCTTTCTTT. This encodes CASSPGQAKTEAFF.

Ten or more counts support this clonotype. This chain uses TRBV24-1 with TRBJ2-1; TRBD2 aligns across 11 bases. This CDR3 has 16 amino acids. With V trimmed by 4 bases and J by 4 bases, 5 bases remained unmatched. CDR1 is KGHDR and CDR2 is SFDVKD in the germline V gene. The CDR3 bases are TGTGCCACCAGTGAACAGACTAGCGGGGCTTACAATGAGCAGTTCTTC. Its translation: CATSEQTSGAYNEQFF.

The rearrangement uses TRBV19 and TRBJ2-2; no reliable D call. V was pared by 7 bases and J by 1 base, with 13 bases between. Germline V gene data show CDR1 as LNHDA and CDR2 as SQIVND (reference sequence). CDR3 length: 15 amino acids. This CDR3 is CASTPGSENTGELFF. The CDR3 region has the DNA TGTGCCAGTACCCCAGGTTCAGAGAACACCGGGGAGCTGTTTTTT.

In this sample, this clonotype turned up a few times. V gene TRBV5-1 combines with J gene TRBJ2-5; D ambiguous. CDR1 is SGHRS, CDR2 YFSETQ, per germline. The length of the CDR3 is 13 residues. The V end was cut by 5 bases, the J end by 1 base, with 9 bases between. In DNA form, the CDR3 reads TGCGCCAGCAGATCGGCAGCCCAAGAGACCCAGTACTTC. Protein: CASRSAAQETQYF.

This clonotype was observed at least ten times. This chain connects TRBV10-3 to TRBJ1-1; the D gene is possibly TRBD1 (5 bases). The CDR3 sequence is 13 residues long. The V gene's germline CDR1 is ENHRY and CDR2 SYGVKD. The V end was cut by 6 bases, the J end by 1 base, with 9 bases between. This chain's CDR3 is CAIRPTENTEAFF. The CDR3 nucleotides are TGTGCCATCAGACCGACAGAGAACACTGAAGCTTTCTTT.

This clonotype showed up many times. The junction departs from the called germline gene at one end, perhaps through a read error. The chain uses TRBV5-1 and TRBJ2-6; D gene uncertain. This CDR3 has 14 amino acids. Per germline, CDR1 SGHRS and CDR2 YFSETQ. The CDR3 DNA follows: TGTGCCAGCAGCTTACTCTCTGGGGCCAACGTCCTGACTTTC. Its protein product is CASSLLSGANVLTF.

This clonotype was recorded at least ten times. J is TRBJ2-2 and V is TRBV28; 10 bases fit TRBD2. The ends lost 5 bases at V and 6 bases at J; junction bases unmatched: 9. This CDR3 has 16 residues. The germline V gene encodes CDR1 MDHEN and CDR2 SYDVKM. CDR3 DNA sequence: TGTGCCAGCAGTACCCCCCGAGCGGGAGGGCCCGGGGAGCTGTTTTTT. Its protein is CASSTPRAGGPGELFF. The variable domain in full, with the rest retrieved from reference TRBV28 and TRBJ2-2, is DVKVTQSSRYLVKRTGEKVFLECVQDMDHENMFWYRQDPGLGLRLIYFSYDVKMKEKGDIPEGYSVSREKKERFSLILESASTNQTSMYLCASSTPRAGGPGELFFGEGSRLTVL.

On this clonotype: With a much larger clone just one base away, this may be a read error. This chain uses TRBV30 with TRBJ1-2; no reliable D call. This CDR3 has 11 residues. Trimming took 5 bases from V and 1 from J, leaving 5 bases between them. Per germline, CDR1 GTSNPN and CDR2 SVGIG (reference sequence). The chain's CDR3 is CAWGHNYGYTF. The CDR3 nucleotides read TGTGCCTGGGGCCATAACTATGGCTACACCTTC. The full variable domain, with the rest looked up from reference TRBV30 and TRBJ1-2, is SQTIHQWPATLVQPVGSPLSLECTVEGTSNPNLYWYRQAAGRGLQLLFYSVGIGQISSEVPQNLSASRPQDRQFILSSKKLLLSDSGFYLCAWGHNYGYTFGSGTRLTVV.

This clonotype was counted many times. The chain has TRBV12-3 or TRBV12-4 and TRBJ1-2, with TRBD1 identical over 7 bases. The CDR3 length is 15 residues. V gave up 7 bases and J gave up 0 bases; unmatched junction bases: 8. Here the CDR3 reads CASTHRDSPNYGYTF. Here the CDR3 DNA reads TGTGCCAGCACTCACCGGGACAGTCCTAACTATGGCTACACCTTC.

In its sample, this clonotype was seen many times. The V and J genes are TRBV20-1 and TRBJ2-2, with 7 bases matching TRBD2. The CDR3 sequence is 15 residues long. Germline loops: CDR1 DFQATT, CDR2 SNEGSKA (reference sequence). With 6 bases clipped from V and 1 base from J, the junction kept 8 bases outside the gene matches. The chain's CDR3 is CSAGVSGKNTGELFF. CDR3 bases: TGCAGTGCAGGGGTGAGCGGGAAGAACACCGGGGAGCTGTTTTTT.

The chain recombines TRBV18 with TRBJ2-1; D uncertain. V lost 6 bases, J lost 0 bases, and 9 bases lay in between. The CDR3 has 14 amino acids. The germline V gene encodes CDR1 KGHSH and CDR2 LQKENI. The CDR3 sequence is CASSSQTSYNEQFF. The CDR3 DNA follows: TGTGCCAGCTCCTCACAAACCTCCTACAATGAGCAGTTCTTC. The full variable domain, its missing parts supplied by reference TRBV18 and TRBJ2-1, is NAGVMQNPRHLVRRRGQEARLRCSPMKGHSHVYWYRQLPEEGLKFMVYLQKENIIDESGMPKERFSAEFPKEGPSILRIQQVVRGDSAAYFCASSSQTSYNEQFFGPGTRLTVL.

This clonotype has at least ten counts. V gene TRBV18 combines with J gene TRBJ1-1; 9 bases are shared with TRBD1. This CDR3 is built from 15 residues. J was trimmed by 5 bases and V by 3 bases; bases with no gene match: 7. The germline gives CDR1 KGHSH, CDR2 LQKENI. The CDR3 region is CASSPPGQGGTEAFF. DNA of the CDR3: TGTGCCAGCTCACCCCCGGGACAGGGAGGGACTGAAGCTTTCTTT.

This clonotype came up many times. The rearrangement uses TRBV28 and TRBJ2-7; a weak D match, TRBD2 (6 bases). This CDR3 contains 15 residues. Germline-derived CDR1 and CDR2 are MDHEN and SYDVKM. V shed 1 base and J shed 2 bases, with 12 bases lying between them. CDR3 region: CASSLSWDSTYEQYF. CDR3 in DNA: TGTGCCAGCAGTTTATCCTGGGACTCTACCTACGAGCAGTACTTC.

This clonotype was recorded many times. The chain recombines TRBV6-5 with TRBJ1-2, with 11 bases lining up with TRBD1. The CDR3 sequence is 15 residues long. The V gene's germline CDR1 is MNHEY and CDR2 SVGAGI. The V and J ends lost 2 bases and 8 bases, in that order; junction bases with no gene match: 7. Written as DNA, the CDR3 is TGTGCCAGCAGTTACCTCGGGACAGGGGGAGAGGGCTACACCTTC. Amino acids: CASSYLGTGGEGYTF.

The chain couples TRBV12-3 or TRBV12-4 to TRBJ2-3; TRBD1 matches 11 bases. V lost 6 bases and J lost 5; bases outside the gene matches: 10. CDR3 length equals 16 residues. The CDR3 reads CASSPRRTGGEDTQYF. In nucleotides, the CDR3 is TGTGCCAGCAGCCCCCGTAGGACAGGGGGCGAAGATACGCAGTATTTT.

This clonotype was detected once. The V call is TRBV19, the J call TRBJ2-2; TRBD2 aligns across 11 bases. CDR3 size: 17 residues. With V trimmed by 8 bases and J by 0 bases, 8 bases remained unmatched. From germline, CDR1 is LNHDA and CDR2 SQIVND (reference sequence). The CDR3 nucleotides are TGTGCCAGTCGCCTAGCGGGGGGACACGCGAACACCGGGGAGCTGTTTTTT. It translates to CASRLAGGHANTGELFF.

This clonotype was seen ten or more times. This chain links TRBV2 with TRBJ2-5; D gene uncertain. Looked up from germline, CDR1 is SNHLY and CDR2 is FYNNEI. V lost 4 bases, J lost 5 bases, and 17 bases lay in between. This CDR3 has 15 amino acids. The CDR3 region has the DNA TGTGCCAGCAGTGCTGGTGGCAGATTAATGGAGACCCAGTACTTC. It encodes CASSAGGRLMETQYF.